These 2 T cell receptor beta chains were sequenced from one sample in a study of shared clonotypes between healthy human individuals. TCRdb's table, derived via immunoSEQ multiplex PCR, lists solely in-frame clones and lacks some. Here the sample spans some 2,000,000 clones, about 94% being singletons. Sequenced: naive CD4+ T cells sorted from blood. Documented subset: CD45RA+ positively selected. Source of these receptors: a man younger than 30 in good health.

As regards this clone: A read error may explain this, as a much larger clone is one base away. This specimen includes other DNA sequences encoding the same CDR3. CDR3 bases: TGTGCCAGCAGAGAAGAGACCCAGTACTTC. Residues: CASREETQYF. This chain links TRBV2 with TRBJ2-5; no clear D gene. Germline-derived CDR1 and CDR2 are SNHLY and FYNNEI. CDR3 length: 10 residues.

This clone was found once. The chain combines TRBV2 with TRBJ2-1; 11 nucleotides agree with TRBD2. The CDR3 contains 15 residues. The ends lost 4 bases at V and 6 bases at J; junction bases unmatched: 5. Germline V gene sequence: CDR1 SNHLY, CDR2 FYNNEI. CDR3 in amino acids: CASSVLAGVTNEQFF. CDR3 nucleotides: TGTGCCAGCAGTGTACTAGCGGGAGTAACCAATGAGCAGTTCTTC.